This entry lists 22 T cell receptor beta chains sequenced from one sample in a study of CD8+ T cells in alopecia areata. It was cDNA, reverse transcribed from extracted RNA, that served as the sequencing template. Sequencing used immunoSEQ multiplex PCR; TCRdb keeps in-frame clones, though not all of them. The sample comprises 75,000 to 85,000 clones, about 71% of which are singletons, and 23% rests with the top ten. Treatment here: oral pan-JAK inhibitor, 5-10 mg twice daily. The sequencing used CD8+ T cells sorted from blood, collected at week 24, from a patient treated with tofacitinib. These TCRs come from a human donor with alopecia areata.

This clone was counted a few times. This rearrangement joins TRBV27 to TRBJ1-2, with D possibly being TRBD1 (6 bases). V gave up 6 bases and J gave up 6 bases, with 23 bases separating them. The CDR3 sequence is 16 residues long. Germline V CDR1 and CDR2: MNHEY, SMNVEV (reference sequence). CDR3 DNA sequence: TGTGCCAGCAGCCATTCCCTCGGGGGCGTTCCTAATGGCTACACCTTC. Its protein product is CASSHSLGGVPNGYTF.

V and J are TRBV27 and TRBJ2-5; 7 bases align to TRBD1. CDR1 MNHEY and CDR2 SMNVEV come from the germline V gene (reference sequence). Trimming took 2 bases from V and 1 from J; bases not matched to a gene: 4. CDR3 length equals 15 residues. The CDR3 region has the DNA TGTGCCAGCAGTTTAAGAGACAGGGTCCAAGAGACCCAGTACTTC. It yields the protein CASSLRDRVQETQYF.

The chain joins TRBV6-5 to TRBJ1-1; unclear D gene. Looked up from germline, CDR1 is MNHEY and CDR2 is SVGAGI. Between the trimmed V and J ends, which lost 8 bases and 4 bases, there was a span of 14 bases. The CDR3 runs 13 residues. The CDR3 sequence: CASAIGVSTEAFF. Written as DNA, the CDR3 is TGTGCCAGCGCCATCGGGGTTTCCACTGAAGCTTTCTTT.

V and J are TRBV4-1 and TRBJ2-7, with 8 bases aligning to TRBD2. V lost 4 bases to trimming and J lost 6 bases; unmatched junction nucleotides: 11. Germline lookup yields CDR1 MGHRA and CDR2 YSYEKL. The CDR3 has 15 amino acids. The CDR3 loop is CASSREGLGALEQYF. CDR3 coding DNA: TGCGCCAGCAGCCGAGAGGGACTAGGGGCACTCGAGCAGTACTTC.

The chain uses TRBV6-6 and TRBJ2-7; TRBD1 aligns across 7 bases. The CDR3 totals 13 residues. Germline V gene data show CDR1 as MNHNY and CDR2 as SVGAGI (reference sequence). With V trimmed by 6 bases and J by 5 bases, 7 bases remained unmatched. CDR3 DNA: TGTGCCAGCAGCTCTACCGGGACAGACGAGCAGTACTTC. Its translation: CASSSTGTDEQYF.

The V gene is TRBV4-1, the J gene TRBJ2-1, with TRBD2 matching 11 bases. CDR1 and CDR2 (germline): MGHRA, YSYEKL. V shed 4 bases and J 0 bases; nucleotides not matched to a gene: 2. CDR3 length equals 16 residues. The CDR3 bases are TGCGCCAGCAGCCCGGGACTAGCGGACTCCTACAATGAGCAGTTCTTC. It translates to CASSPGLADSYNEQFF.

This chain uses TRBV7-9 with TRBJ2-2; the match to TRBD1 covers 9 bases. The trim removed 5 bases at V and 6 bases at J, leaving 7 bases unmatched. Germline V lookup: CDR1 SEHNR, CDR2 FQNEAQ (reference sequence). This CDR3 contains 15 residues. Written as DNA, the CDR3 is TGTGCCAGCAGCGGCTGGGACAGGGCGTCCGGGGAGCTGTTTTTT. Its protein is CASSGWDRASGELFF.

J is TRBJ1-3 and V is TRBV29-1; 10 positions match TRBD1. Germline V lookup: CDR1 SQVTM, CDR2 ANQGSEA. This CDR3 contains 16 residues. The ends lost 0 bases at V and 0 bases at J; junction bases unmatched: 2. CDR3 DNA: TGCAGCGTTGAAGATTGGGACAGGGGCTCTGGAAACACCATATATTTT. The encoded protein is CSVEDWDRGSGNTIYF.

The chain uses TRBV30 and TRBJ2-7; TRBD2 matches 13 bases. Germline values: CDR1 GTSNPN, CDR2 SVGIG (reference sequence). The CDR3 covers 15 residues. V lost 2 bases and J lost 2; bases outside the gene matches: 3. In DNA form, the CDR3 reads TGTGCCTGGAGTCGACTAGCGGGAGGACCCTACGAGCAGTACTTC. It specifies CAWSRLAGGPYEQYF.

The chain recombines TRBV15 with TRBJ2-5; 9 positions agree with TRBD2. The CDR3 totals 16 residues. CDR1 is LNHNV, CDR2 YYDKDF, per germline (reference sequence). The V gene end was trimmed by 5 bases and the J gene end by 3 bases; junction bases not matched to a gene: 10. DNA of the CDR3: TGTGCCACCAGCGCACGACCGGGACTAGCAGAAGAGACCCAGTACTTC. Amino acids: CATSARPGLAEETQYF.

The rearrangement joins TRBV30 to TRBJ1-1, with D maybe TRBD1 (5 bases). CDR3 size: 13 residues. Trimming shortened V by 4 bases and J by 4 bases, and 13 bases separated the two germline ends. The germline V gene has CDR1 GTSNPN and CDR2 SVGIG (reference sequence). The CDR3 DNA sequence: TGTGCCTGGACCTCCCCTAGGGGCACTGAAGCTTTCTTT. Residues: CAWTSPRGTEAFF.

The CDR3 region has the DNA TGTGCCAGCAGCTTAGGCCAGAGCAATCAGCCCCAGCATTTT. Its translation: CASSLGQSNQPQHF. The V call is TRBV13, the J call TRBJ1-5; no definite D call. The germline V gene has CDR1 PRHDT and CDR2 FYEKMQ (reference sequence). CDR3 length equals 14 residues. Trimming took off 0 bases at V and 1 base at J, with 4 bases between the two ends.

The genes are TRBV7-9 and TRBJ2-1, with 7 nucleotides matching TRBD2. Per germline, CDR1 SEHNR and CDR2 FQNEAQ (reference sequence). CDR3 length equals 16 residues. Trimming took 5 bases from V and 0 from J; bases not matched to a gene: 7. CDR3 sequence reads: CASSPREGRSYNEQFF. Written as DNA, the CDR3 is TGTGCCAGCAGCCCCAGGGAGGGACGCTCCTACAATGAGCAGTTCTTC.

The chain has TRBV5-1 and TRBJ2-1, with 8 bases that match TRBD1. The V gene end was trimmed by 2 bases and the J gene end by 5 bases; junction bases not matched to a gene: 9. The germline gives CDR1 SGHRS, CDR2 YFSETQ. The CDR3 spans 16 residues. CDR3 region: CASSFGQGALNNEQFF. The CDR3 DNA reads TGCGCCAGCAGCTTCGGGCAGGGGGCCCTAAACAATGAGCAGTTCTTC.

The CDR3 region is CASGSSGRETQYF. The DNA for the CDR3 is TGTGCCAGCGGGTCTAGCGGGAGAGAGACCCAGTACTTC. The chain is built from TRBV2 and TRBJ2-5; 10 bases are shared with TRBD2. The CDR3 length is 13 residues. Germline values: CDR1 SNHLY, CDR2 FYNNEI. Unmatched junction bases numbered 4, after V lost 8 bases and J lost 4 bases.

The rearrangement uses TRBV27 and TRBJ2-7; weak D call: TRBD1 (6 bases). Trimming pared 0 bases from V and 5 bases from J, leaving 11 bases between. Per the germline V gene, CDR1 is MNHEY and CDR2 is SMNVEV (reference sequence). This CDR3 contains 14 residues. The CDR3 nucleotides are TGTGCCAGCAGTTTATCCCCGGGACATCACGAGCAGTACTTC. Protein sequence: CASSLSPGHHEQYF.

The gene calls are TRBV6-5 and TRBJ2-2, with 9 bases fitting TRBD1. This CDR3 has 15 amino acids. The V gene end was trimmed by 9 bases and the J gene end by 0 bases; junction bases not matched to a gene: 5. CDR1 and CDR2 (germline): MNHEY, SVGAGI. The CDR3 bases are TGTGCCAGTCACCGGGACAGGGCGAACACCGGGGAGCTGTTTTTT. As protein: CASHRDRANTGELFF.

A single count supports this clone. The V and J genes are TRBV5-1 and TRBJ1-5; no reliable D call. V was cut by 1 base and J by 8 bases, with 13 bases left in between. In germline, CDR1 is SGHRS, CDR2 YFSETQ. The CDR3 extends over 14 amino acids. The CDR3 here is CASSLLGLQEPQHF. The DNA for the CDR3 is TGCGCCAGCAGCTTGCTAGGGCTTCAAGAGCCCCAGCATTTT.

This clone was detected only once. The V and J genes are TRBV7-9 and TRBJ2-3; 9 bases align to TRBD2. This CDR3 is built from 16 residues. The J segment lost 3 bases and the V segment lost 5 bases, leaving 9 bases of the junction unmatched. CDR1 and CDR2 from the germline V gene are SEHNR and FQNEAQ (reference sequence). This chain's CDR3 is CASSPPSGAGTDTQYF. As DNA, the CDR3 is TGTGCCAGCAGCCCCCCTAGCGGGGCGGGGACAGATACGCAGTATTTT.

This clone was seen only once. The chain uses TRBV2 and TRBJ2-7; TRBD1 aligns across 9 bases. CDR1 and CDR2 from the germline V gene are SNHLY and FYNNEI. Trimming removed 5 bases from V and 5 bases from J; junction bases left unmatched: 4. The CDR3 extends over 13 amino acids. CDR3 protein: CASSMGQGHEQYF. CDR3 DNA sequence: TGTGCCAGCAGTATGGGACAGGGACACGAGCAGTACTTC.

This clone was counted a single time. The CDR3 spells CASSPTGTGRSGANVLTF. CDR3 DNA: TGCGCCAGCAGCCCAACCGGGACAGGGCGTTCTGGGGCCAACGTCCTGACTTTC. This chain links TRBV4-3 with TRBJ2-6; 9 bases fit TRBD1. The CDR3 runs to 18 residues. J gave up 1 base and V 4 bases, and 8 bases lay outside the gene matches. Germline V gene lookup returns CDR1 LGHNA and CDR2 YSLEER.

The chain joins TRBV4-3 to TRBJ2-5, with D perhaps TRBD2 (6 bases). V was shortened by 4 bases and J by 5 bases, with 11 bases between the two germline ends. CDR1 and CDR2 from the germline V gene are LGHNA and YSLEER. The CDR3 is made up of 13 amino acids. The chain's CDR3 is CASSPVGGETQYF. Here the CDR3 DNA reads TGCGCCAGCAGCCCCGTTGGAGGGGAGACCCAGTACTTC.